This T cell receptor beta chain was found in a study of T cell changes during pregnancy in multiple sclerosis. Only in-frame clones appear in the TCRdb table, and some are missing; sequencing was by immunoSEQ multiplex PCR. This sample has around 48,000 clones, with approximately 92% found just once. This CDR3 has 15 amino acids. The V gene lost 4 bases and the J gene lost 4 bases, with 17 bases spanning the gap. Germline assignment: CDR1 SNHLY and CDR2 FYNNEI. The sequenced sample was CD4+ T cells from peripheral blood mononuclear cells, obtained in the second trimester of pregnancy. This TCR was sampled from a female donor in good health, enrolled as a control in a pregnancy study. V gene TRBV2 combines with J gene TRBJ2-7, with D maybe TRBD1 (7 bases). The CDR3 region is CASSGGQGGYYEQYF. The CDR3 nucleotides are TGTGCCAGCAGTGGGGGGCAGGGGGGCTATTACGAGCAGTACTTC. Full variable domain (rest looked up from reference TRBV2 and TRBJ2-7): EPEVTQTPSHQVTQMGQEVILRCVPISNHLYFYWYRQILGQKVEFLVSFYNNEISEKSEIFDDQFSVERPDGSNFTLKIRSTKLEDSAMYFCASSGGQGGYYEQYFGPGTRLTVT.